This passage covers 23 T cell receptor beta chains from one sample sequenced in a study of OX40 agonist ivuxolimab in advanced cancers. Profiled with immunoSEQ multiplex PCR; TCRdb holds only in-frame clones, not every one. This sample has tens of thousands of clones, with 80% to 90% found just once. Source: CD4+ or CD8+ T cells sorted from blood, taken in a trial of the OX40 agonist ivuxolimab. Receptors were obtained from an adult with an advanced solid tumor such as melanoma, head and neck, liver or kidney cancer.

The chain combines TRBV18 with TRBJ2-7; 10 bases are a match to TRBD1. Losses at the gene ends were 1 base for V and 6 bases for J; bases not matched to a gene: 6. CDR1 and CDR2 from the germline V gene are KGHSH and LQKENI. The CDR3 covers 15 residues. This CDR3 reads CASSPRQGAVGEQYF. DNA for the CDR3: TGTGCCAGCTCACCACGACAGGGGGCTGTTGGCGAGCAGTACTTC.

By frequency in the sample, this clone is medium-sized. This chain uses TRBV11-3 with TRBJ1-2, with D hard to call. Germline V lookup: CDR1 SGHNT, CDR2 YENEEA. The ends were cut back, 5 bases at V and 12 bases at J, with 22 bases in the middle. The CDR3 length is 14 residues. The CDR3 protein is CASSLTSSTVRNTF. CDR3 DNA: TGTGCCAGCAGCCTTACCTCCTCGACGGTTCGCAACACCTTC.

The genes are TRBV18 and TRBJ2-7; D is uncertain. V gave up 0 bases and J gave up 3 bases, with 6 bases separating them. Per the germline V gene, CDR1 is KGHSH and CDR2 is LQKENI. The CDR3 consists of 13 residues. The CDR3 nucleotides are TGTGCCAGCTCACCACCGCGCAGCTACGAGCAGTACTTC. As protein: CASSPPRSYEQYF.

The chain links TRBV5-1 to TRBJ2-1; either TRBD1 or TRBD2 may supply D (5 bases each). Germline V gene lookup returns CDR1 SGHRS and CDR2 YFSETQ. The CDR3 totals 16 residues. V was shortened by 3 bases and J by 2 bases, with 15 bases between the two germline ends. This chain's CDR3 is CASSSGTLFTYNEQFF. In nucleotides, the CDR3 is TGCGCCAGCAGCTCCGGGACCCTTTTTACCTACAATGAGCAGTTCTTC. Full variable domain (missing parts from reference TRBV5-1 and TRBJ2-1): KAGVTQTPRYLIKTRGQQVTLSCSPISGHRSVSWYQQTPGQGLQFLFEYFSETQRNKGNFPGRFSGRQFSNSRSEMNVSTLELGDSALYLCASSSGTLFTYNEQFFGPGTRLTVL.

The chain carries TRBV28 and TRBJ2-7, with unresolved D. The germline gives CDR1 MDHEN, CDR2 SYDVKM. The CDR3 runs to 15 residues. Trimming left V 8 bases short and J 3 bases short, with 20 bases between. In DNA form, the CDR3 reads TGTGCCAGCCGATTATCTGGTCTAACGGGCTACGAGCAGTACTTC. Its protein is CASRLSGLTGYEQYF. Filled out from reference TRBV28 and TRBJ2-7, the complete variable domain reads DVKVTQSSRYLVKRTGEKVFLECVQDMDHENMFWYRQDPGLGLRLIYFSYDVKMKEKGDIPEGYSVSREKKERFSLILESASTNQTSMYLCASRLSGLTGYEQYFGPGTRLTVT.

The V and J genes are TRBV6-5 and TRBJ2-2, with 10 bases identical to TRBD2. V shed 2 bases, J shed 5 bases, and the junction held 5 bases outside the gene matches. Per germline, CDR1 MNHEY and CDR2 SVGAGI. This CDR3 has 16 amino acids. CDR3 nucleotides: TGTGCCAGCAGTTACCTAGCGGGAGTGGCTACCGGGGAGCTGTTTTTT. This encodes CASSYLAGVATGELFF.

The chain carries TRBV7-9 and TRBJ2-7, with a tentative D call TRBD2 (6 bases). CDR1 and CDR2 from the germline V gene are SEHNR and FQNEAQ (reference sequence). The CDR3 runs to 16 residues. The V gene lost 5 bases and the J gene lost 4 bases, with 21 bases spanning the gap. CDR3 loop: CASSRFQGRRVYEQYF. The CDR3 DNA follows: TGTGCCAGCAGCCGCTTTCAGGGAAGGAGGGTGTACGAGCAGTACTTC.

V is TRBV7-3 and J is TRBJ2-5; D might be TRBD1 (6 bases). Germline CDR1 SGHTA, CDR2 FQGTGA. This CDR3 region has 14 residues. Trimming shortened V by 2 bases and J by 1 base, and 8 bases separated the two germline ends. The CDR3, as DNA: TGTGCCAGCAGCTTAGGGGGCACCCAAGAGACCCAGTACTTC. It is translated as CASSLGGTQETQYF.

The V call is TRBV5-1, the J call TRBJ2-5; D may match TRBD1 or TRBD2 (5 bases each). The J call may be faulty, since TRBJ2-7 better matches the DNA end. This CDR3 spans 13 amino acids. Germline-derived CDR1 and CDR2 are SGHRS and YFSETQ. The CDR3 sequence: CASSPGPPYEQYF. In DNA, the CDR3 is TGCGCCAGCAGCCCGGGACCTCCCTACGAGCAGTACTTC.

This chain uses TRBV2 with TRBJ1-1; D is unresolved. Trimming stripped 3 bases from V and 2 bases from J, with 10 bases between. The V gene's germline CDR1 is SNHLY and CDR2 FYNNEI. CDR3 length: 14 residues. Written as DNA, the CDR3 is TGTGCCAGCAGTGACGGACGGACTAACACTGAAGCTTTCTTT. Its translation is CASSDGRTNTEAFF. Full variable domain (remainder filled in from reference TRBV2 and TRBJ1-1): EPEVTQTPSHQVTQMGQEVILRCVPISNHLYFYWYRQILGQKVEFLVSFYNNEISEKSEIFDDQFSVERPDGSNFTLKIRSTKLEDSAMYFCASSDGRTNTEAFFGQGTRLTVV.

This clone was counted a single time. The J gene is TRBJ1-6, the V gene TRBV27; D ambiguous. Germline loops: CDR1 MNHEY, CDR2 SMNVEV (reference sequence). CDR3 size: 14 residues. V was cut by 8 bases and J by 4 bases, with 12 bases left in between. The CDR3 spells CASAPNSYNSPLHF. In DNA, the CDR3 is TGTGCCAGCGCCCCGAACTCGTATAATTCACCCCTCCACTTT.

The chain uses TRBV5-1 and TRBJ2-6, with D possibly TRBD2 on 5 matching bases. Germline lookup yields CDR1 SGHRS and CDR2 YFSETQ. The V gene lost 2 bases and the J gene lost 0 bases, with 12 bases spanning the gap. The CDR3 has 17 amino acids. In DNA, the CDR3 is TGCGCCAGCAGCTTCGGACTTTCCGCCTCTGGGGCCAACGTCCTGACTTTC. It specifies CASSFGLSASGANVLTF.

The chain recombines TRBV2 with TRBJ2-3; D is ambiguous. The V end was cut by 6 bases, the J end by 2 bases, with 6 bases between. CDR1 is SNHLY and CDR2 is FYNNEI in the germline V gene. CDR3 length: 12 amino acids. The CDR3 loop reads CASRALTDTQYF. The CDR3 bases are TGTGCCAGCAGGGCCCTCACAGATACGCAGTATTTT.

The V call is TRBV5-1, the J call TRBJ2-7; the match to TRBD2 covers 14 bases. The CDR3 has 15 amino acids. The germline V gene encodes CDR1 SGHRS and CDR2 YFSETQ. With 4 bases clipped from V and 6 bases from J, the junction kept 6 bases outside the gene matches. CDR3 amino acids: CASSATSGRESEQYF. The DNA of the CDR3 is TGCGCCAGCAGCGCGACTAGCGGGAGGGAGAGCGAGCAGTACTTC.

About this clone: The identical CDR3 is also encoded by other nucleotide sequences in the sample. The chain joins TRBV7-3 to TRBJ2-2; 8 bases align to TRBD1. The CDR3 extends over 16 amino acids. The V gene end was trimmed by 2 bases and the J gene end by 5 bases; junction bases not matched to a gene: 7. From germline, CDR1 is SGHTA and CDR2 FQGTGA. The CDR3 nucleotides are TGTGCCAGCAGCTTAGGGGCCAGGGGGCGAACCGGGGAGCTGTTTTTT. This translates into CASSLGARGRTGELFF.

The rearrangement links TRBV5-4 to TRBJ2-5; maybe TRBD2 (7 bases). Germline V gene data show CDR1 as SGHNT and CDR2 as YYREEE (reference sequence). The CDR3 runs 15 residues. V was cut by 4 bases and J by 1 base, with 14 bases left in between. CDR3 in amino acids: CASSPRGALQETQYF. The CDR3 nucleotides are TGTGCCAGCAGCCCTCGGGGGGCCCTCCAAGAGACCCAGTACTTC.

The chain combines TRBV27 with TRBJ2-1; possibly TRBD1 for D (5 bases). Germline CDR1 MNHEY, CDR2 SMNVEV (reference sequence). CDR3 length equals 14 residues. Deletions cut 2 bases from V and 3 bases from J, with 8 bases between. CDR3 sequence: CASSLAGYYNEQFF. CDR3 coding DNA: TGTGCCAGCAGTTTAGCAGGGTACTACAATGAGCAGTTCTTC.

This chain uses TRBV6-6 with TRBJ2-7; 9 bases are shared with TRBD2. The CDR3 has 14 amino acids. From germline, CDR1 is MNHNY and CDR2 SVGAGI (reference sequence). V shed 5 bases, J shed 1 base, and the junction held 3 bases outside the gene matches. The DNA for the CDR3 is TGTGCCAGCAGTAAGACTAGCGGATCCTACGAGCAGTACTTC. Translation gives CASSKTSGSYEQYF.

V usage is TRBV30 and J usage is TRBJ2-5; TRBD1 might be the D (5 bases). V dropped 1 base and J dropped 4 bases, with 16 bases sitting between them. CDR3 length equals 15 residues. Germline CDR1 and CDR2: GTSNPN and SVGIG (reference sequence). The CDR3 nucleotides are TGTGCCTGGAGTGCAGGGTACGGACGAGGAGAGACCCAGTACTTC. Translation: CAWSAGYGRGETQYF. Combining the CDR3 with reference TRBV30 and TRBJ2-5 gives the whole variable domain SQTIHQWPATLVQPVGSPLSLECTVEGTSNPNLYWYRQAAGRGLQLLFYSVGIGQISSEVPQNLSASRPQDRQFILSSKKLLLSDSGFYLCAWSAGYGRGETQYFGPGTRLLVL.

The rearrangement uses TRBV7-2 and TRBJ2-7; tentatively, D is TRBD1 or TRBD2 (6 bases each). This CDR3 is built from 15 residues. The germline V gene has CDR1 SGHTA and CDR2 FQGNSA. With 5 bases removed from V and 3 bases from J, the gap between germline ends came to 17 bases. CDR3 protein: CASSPGTNGGYEQYF. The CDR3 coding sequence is TGTGCCAGCAGCCCCGGGACAAACGGGGGCTACGAGCAGTACTTC.

The CDR3 DNA follows: TGTGCCACCCCGACGAGCGGAGAGTGGGGCAATGAGCAGTTCTTC. As protein: CATPTSGEWGNEQFF. The chain couples TRBV7-9 to TRBJ2-1, with D tentatively TRBD2 (5 bases). Germline V CDR1 and CDR2: SEHNR, FQNEAQ (reference sequence). V lost 10 bases to trimming and J lost 6 bases, with 22 bases between them. CDR3 size: 15 residues.

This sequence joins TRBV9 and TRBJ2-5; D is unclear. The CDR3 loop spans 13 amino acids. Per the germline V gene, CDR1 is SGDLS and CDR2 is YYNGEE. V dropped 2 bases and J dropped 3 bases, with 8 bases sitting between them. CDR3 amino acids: CASSVGPKETQYF. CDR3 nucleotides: TGTGCCAGCAGCGTGGGCCCCAAAGAGACCCAGTACTTC.

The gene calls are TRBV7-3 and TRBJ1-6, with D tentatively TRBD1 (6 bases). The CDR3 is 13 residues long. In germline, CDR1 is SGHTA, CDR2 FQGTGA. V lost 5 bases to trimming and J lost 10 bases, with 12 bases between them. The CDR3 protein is CASSADSGSPLHF. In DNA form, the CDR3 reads TGTGCCAGCAGCGCGGACAGCGGCTCACCCCTCCACTTT.